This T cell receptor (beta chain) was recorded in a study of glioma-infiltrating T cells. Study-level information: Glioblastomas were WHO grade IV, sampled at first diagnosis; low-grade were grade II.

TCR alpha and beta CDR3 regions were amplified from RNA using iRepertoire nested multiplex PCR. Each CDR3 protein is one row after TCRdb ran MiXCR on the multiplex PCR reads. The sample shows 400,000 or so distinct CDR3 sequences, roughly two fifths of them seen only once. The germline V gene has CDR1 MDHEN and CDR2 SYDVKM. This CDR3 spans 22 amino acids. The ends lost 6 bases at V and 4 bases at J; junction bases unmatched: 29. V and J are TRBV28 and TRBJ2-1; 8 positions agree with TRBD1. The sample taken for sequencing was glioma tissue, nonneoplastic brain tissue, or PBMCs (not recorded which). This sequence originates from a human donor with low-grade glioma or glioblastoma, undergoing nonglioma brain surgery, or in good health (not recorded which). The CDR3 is CASSIGFIWGRGRLPLYNEQFF. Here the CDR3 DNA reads TGTGCCAGCAGCATTGGGTTTATCTGGGGCAGGGGGCGTCTACCCCTTTACAATGAGCAGTTCTTC.